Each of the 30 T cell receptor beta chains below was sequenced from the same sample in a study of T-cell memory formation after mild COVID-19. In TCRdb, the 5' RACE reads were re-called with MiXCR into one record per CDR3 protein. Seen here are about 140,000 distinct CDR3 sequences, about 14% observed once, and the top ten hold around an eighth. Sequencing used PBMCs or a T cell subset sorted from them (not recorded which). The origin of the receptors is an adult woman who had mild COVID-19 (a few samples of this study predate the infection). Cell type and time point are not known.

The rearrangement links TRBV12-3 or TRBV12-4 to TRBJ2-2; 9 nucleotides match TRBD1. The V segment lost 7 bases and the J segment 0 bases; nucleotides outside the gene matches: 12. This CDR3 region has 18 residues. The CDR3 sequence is CASIDRHRGLANTGELFF. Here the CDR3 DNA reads TGTGCCAGCATTGACCGGCACAGGGGGCTCGCGAACACCGGGGAGCTGTTTTTT.

CDR3 bases: TGTGCCAGCAGCTCCCATTCCCGGTCCGGGACAGTGCTTTTAGACACCGGGGAGCTGTTTTTT. This encodes CASSSHSRSGTVLLDTGELFF. This sequence joins TRBV7-9 and TRBJ2-2; TRBD1 agrees at 7 bases. V lost 4 bases to trimming and J lost 3 bases; unmatched junction nucleotides: 23. Germline CDR1 and CDR2: SEHNR and FQNEAQ (reference sequence). This CDR3 is built from 21 residues. The full variable domain, with the rest looked up from reference TRBV7-9 and TRBJ2-2, is DTGVSQNPRHKITKRGQNVTFRCDPISEHNRLYWYRQTLGQGPEFLTYFQNEAQLEKSRLLSDRFSAERPKGSFSTLEIQRTEQGDSAMYLCASSSHSRSGTVLLDTGELFFGEGSRLTVL.

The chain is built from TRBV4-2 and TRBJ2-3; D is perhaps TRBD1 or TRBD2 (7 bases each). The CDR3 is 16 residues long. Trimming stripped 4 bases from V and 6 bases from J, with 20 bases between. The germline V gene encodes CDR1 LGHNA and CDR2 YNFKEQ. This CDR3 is CASSRLQGGPGDTQYF. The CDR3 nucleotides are TGTGCCAGCAGCCGACTTCAGGGGGGGCCTGGGGATACGCAGTATTTT.

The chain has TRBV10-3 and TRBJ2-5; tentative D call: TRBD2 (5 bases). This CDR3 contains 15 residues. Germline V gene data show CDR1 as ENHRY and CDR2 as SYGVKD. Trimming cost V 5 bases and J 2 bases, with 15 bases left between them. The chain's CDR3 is CAISFGEGEQETQYF. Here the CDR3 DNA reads TGTGCCATCAGTTTCGGTGAGGGTGAGCAAGAGACCCAGTACTTC.

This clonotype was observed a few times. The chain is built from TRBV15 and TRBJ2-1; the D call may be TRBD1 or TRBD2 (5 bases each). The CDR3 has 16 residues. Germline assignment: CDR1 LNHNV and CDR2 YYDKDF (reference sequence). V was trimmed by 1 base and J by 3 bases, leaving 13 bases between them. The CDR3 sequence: CATSRGRDGVYNEQFF. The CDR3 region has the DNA TGTGCCACCAGCAGAGGAAGGGACGGGGTCTACAATGAGCAGTTCTTC.

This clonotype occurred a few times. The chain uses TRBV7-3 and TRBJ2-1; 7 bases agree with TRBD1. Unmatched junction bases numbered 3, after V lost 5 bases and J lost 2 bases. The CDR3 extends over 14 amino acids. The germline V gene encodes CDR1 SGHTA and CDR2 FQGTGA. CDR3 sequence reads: CASSRDSTYNEQFF. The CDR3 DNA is TGTGCCAGCAGCCGGGACAGTACCTACAATGAGCAGTTCTTC.

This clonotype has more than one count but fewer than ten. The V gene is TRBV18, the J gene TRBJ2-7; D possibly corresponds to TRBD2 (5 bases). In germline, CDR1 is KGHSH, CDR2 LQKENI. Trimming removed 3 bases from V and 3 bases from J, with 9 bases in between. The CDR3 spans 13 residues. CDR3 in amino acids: CASSPPTSYEQYF. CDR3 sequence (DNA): TGTGCCAGCTCACCTCCTACTAGCTACGAGCAGTACTTC.

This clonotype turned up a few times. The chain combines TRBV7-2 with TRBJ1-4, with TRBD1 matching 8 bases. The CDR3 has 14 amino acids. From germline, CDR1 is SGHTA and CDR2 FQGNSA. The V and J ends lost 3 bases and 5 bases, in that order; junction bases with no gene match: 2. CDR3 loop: CASSFRQGNEKLFF. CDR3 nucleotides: TGTGCCAGCAGCTTCCGACAGGGGAATGAAAAACTGTTTTTT.

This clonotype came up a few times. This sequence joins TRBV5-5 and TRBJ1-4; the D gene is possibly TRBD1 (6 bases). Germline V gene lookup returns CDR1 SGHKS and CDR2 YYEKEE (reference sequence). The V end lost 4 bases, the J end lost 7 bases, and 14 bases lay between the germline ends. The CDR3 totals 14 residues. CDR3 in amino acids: CASSGRQDFEKLFF. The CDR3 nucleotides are TGTGCCAGCAGCGGGAGACAGGATTTTGAAAAACTGTTTTTT.

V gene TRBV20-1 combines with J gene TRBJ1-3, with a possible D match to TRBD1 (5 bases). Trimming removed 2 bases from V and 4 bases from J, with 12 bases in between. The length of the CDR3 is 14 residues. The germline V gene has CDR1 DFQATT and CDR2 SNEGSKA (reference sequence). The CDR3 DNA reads TGCAGTGCTAGAATCGGACATGGAGGAAACACCATATATTTT. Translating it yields CSARIGHGGNTIYF.

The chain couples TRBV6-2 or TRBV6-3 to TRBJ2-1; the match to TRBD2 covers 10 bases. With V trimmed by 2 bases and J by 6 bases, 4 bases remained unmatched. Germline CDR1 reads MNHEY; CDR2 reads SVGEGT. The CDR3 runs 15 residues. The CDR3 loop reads CASSYAAGGLNEQFF. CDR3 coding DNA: TGTGCCAGCAGTTACGCAGCGGGAGGGCTCAATGAGCAGTTCTTC.

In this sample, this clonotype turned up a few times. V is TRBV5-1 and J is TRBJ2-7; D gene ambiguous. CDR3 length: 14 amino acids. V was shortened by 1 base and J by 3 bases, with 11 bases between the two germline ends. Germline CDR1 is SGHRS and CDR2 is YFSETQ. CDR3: CASSLRQANYEQYF. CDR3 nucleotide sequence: TGCGCCAGCAGCTTGAGGCAGGCGAACTACGAGCAGTACTTC.

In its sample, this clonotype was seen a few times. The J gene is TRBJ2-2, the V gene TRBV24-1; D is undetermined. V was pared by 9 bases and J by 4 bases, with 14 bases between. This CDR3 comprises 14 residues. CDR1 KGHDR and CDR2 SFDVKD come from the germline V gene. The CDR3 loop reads CATQSQSVTGELFF. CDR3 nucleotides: TGTGCCACCCAGTCCCAATCAGTCACCGGGGAGCTGTTTTTT.

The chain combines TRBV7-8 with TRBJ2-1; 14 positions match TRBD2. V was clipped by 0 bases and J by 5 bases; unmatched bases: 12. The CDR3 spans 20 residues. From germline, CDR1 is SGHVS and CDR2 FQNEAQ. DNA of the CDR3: TGTGCCAGCAGCTTAGCGCGTTGGACTAGCGGGAGGATGCGGCACAATGAGCAGTTCTTC. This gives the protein CASSLARWTSGRMRHNEQFF.

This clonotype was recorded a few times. In DNA, the CDR3 is TGTGCCAGCAGCCCCCCGGGGATGGAGACCCAGTACTTC. Translation gives CASSPPGMETQYF. The chain recombines TRBV7-9 with TRBJ2-5; possibly TRBD2 for D (5 bases). Germline CDR1 SEHNR, CDR2 FQNEAQ (reference sequence). The CDR3 is 13 amino acids. V lost 5 bases, J lost 5 bases, and 12 bases lay in between.

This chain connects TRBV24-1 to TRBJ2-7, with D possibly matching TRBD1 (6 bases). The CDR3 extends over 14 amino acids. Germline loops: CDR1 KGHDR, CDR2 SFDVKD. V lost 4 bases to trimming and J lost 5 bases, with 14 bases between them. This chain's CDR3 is CATSERNRVNEQYF. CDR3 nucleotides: TGTGCCACCAGTGAACGAAACAGGGTCAACGAGCAGTACTTC.

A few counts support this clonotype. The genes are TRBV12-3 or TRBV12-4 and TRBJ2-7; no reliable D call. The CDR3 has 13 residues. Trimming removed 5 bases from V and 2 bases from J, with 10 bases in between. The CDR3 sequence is CASSPRAAYEQYF. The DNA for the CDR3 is TGTGCCAGCAGTCCCCGGGCAGCCTACGAGCAGTACTTC.

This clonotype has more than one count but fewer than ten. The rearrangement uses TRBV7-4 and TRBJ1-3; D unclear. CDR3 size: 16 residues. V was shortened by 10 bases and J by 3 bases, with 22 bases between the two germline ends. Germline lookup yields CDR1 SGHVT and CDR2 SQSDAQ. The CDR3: CATRTVRRFGGNTIYF. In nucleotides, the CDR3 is TGTGCCACTCGGACGGTCAGGCGCTTCGGTGGAAACACCATATATTTT.

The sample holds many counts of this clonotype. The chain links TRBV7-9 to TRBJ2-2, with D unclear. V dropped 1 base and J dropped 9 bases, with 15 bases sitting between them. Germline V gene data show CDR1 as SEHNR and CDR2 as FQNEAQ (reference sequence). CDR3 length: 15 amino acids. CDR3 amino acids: CASSLDPTVPRELFF. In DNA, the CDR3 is TGTGCCAGCAGCTTAGATCCCACGGTCCCAAGGGAGCTGTTTTTT.

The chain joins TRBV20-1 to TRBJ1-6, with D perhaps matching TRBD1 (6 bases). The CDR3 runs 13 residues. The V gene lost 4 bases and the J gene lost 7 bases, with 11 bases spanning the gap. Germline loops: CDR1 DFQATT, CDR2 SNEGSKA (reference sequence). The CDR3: CSATRGGNSPLHF. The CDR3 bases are TGCAGTGCTACGAGGGGGGGAAATTCACCCCTCCACTTT.

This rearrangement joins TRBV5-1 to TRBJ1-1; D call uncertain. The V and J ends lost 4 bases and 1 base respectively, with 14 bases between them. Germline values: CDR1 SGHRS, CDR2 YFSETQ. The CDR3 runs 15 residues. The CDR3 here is CASSHGGWGNTEAFF. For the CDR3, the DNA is TGCGCCAGCAGCCACGGAGGGTGGGGGAACACTGAAGCTTTCTTT.

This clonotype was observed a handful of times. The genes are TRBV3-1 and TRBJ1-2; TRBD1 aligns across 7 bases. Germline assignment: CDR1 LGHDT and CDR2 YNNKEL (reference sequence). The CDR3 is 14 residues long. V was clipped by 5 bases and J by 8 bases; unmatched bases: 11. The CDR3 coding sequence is TGTGCCAGCAGCTTCTTGACAGGGTTCAGGGGCTACACCTTC. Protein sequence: CASSFLTGFRGYTF.

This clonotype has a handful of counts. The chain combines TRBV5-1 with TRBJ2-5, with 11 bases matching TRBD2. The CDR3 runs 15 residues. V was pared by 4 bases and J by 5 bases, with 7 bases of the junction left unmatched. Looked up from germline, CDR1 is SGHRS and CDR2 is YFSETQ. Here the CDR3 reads CASSLTSGSGETQYF. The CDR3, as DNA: TGCGCCAGCAGCCTAACTAGCGGGAGTGGGGAGACCCAGTACTTC.

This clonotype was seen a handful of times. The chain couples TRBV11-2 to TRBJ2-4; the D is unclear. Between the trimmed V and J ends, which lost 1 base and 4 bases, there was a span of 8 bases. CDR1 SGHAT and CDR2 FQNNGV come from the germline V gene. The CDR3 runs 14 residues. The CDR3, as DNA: TGTGCCAGCAGCTTAGGATTCGGGAAAAACATTCAGTACTTC. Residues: CASSLGFGKNIQYF.

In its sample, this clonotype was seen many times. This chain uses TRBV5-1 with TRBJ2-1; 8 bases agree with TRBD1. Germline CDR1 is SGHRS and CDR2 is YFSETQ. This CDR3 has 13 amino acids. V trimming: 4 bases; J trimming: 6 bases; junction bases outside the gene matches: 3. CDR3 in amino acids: CASSIQGGNEQFF. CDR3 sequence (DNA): TGCGCCAGCAGCATACAGGGGGGCAATGAGCAGTTCTTC.

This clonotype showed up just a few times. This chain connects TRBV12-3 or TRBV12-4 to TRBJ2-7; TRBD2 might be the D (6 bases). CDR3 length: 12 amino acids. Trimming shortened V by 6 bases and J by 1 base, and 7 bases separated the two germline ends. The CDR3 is CASSGGSYEQYF. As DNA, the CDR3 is TGTGCCAGCAGCGGGGGATCCTACGAGCAGTACTTC.

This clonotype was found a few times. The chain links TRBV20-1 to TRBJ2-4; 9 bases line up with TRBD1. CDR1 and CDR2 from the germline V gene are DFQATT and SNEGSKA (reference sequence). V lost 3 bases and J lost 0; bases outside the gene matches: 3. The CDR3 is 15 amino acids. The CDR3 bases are TGCAGTGCTAGGATGGGACAGGGAGCCAAAAACATTCAGTACTTC. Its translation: CSARMGQGAKNIQYF.

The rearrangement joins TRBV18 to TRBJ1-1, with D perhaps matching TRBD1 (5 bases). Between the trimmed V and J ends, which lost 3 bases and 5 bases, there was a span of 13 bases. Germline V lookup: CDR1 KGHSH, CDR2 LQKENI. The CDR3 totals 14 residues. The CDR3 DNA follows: TGTGCCAGCTCACCCAGCCCTGGGGGTACTGAAGCTTTCTTT. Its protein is CASSPSPGGTEAFF. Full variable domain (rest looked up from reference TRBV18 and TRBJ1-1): NAGVMQNPRHLVRRRGQEARLRCSPMKGHSHVYWYRQLPEEGLKFMVYLQKENIIDESGMPKERFSAEFPKEGPSILRIQQVVRGDSAAYFCASSPSPGGTEAFFGQGTRLTVV.

The CDR3 loop reads CASSLRTGGAETEAFF. The DNA of the CDR3 is TGTGCCAGCAGCTTAAGGACAGGGGGCGCGGAAACTGAAGCTTTCTTT. The chain carries TRBV7-9 and TRBJ1-1; 11 nucleotides align to TRBD1. V lost 2 bases, J lost 5 bases, and 7 bases stayed unmatched. From germline, CDR1 is SEHNR and CDR2 FQNEAQ (reference sequence). There are 16 residues in the CDR3.

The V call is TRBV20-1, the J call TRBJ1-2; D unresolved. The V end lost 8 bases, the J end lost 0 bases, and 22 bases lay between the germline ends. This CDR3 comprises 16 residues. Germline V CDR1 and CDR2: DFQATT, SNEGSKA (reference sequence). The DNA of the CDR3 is TGCAGTAGATTCCGGCCCACCGGTGGGGCTAACTATGGCTACACCTTC. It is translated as CSRFRPTGGANYGYTF.